This TCR beta chain comes out of a study of blood T cell repertoires in COVID-19. For the study at large: Samples came from the United States, Italy and Spain, spanning acute and convalescent COVID-19. In each case, the material was cDNA or gDNA derived from T cells, B-cell-depleted T cells, or PBMCs.

As originally analysed: Reference gene primer amplification yielded estimated nucleated cell counts. Here immunoSEQ multiplex PCR was the method, and the copy in TCRdb shows in-frame clones only, minus some. V, J and clone size were drawn from that table, and D and trimming were deduced from the DNA. The sample records around 150,000 clones, 86% being singletons. V was clipped by 4 bases and J by 6 bases; unmatched bases: 6. The CDR3 spans 15 residues. CDR1 LGHNA and CDR2 YSLEER come from the germline V gene. The sequence was obtained from a man aged 70-80 years with acute or convalescent COVID-19. The chain links TRBV4-3 to TRBJ2-3; 11 positions agree with TRBD2. Sequencing used peripheral blood. The chain's CDR3 is CASSPIAGGGDTQYF. CDR3 DNA sequence: TGCGCCAGCAGCCCTATAGCGGGAGGGGGCGATACGCAGTATTTT.